The text below deals with one T cell receptor (beta chain). Its antigen is unknown. Sequencing used immunoSEQ multiplex PCR; TCRdb keeps in-frame clones, though not all of them. The sample includes about 130,000 clones, more than 85% of them seen just once. The source of the sample is a study of T cell responses to AZD1222 COVID-19 vaccine. Overall study findings and caveats: There were vaccine-associated CD4 TCRs across spike, dominant at 160-218 and 743-854.

The germline V gene encodes CDR1 LGHDT and CDR2 YNNKEL (reference sequence). The CDR3 contains 14 residues. J gave up 7 bases and V 4 bases, and 3 bases lay outside the gene matches. The chain uses TRBV3-1 (or the pseudogene TRBV3-2) and TRBJ2-7; 14 bases line up with TRBD2. The origin of this receptor is an adult in good health. The input for sequencing was peripheral blood, taken on day 0 of AZD1222 vaccination. The CDR3 DNA follows: TGTGCCAGCAGCCTGGGACTAGCGGGAGAGGAGCAGTACTTC. It encodes CASSLGLAGEEQYF.